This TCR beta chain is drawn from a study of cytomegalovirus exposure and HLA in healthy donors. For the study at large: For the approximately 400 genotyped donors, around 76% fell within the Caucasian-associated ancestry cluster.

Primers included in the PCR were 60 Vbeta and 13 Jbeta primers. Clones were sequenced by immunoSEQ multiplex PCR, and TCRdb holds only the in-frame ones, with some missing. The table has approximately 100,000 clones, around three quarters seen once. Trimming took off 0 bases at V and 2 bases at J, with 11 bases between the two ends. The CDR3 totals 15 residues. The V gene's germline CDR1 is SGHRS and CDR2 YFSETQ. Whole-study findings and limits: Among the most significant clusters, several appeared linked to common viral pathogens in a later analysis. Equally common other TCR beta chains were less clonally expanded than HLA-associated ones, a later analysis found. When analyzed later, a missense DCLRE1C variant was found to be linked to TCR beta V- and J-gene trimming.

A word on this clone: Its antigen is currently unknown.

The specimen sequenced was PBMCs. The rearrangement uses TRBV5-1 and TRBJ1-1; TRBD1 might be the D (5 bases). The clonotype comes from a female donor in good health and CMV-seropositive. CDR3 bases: TGCGCCAGCAGCTTGGATCAGGGCAGCAACACTGAAGCTTTCTTT. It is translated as CASSLDQGSNTEAFF.